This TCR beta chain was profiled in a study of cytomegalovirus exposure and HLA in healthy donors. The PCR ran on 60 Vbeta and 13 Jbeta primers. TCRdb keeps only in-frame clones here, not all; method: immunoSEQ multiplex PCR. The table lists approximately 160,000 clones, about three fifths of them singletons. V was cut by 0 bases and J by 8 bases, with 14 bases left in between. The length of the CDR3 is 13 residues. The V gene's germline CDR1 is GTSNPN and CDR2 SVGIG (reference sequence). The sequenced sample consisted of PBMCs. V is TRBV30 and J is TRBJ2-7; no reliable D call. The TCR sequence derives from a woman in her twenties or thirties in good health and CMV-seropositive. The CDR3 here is CAWSVLWRSQQYF. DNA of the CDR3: TGTGCCTGGAGTGTACTGTGGCGGAGTCAGCAGTACTTC.